A selection of T cell receptor beta chains follows, all from one sample in a study of cytomegalovirus exposure and HLA in healthy donors. TCRdb's copy holds only in-frame clones and misses some; the assay was immunoSEQ multiplex PCR. Among tens of thousands of clones, around 85% were seen once, and the ten largest hold under 2.5%. Sequenced input: PBMCs. The origin of the receptors is a man in his late teens or twenties in good health and CMV-seronegative. The CDR3 runs from the conserved cysteine through the conserved F or W. D genes are given only for firm matches. Size values are once, few and many counts, or a class for expanded clones, and some rows have none.

J,size,V,D,DNA,CDR3
TRBJ2-7,-,TRBV19,TRBD2,TGTGCCAGTAGTATTTTTAGGACTAGCTCTATTTACGAGCAGTACTTC,CASSIFRTSSIYEQYF
TRBJ2-7,once,TRBV7-2,TRBD2,TGTGCCAGCAGCCCTAGCGGGTCAAGCTCCTACGAGCAGTACTTC,CASSPSGSSSYEQYF
TRBJ2-1,-,TRBV12-5,TRBD2,TGTGCTAGTGCCGCCGGCGGGAGTTTCTGGGAGCAGTTCTTC,CASAAGGSFWEQFF
TRBJ2-1,few,TRBV19,-,TGTGCCAGTAGTATAGGACTGTTCTACAATGAGCAGTTCTTC,CASSIGLFYNEQFF
TRBJ2-6,-,TRBV19,-,TGTGCCAGTAGCCCCTCAGGGGCGCCTGGGGCCAACGTCCTGACTTTC,CASSPSGAPGANVLTF
TRBJ2-3,-,TRBV19,TRBD1,TGTGCCAGTAAGACGGGACAGGGTGTTGCAGATACGCAGTATTTT,CASKTGQGVADTQYF
TRBJ1-2,few,TRBV29-1,TRBD1,TGCAGCGTGGACAGGGGCACTAACTATGGCTACACCTTC,CSVDRGTNYGYTF
TRBJ2-5,-,TRBV6-5,-,TGTGCCAGCAGCGACTATTCCCAAGAGACCCAGTACTTC,CASSDYSQETQYF
TRBJ2-7,-,TRBV6-1,-,TGTGCCAGCAGTGTAGACAGGCTTTCCTACGAGCAGTACTTC,CASSVDRLSYEQYF
TRBJ2-2,-,TRBV2,-,TGTGCCAGCACGGACAGCCCCGGGGAGCTGTTTTTT,CASTDSPGELFF
TRBJ1-6,-,TRBV30,-,TGTGCCTGGGAGGGCCGTGCACCACCCCTCCACTTT,CAWEGRAPPLHF
TRBJ2-7,-,TRBV7-9,-,TGTGCCAGCAGATGGCCGGGACTTCTCTGCGAGCAGTACTTC,CASRWPGLLCEQYF
TRBJ2-3,once,TRBV30,-,TGTGCCTGGGGGGGGGCGGGGACTAGCACAGATACGCAGTATTTT,CAWGGAGTSTDTQYF
TRBJ1-1,-,TRBV2,TRBD1,TGTGCCAGCAGTGAAGTTGTAGGACAGGGCTGGACGAACACTGAAGCTTTCTTT,CASSEVVGQGWTNTEAFF
TRBJ1-1,few,TRBV6-5,-,TGTGCCAGCAGTCGAGGCGACAGGATGAACACTGAAGCTTTCTTT,CASSRGDRMNTEAFF
TRBJ2-7,-,TRBV4-2,TRBD2,TGTGCCAGCAGCCAAGAGACTAGCGCGTTCTACGAGCAGTACTTC,CASSQETSAFYEQYF
TRBJ1-4,-,TRBV28,TRBD1,TGTGCCAGCAGGACTATGAACAGGGGGCCCAAACTGTTTTTT,CASRTMNRGPKLFF
TRBJ2-7,-,TRBV7-6,TRBD2,TGTGCCAGCAGCCCTAAATTTCCGGGGACTAGCGGGAGCTACGAGCAGTACTTC,CASSPKFPGTSGSYEQYF
TRBJ2-5,once,TRBV5-6,TRBD2,TGTGCCAGCAGCACACGCGGGAGGACCTTGGAGACCCAGTACTTC,CASSTRGRTLETQYF
TRBJ1-1,-,TRBV9,-,TGTGCCAGCAGCGTAGTTGGGAGGAGCACTGAAGCTTTCTTT,CASSVVGRSTEAFF
TRBJ1-2,-,TRBV19,-,TGTGCCAGTAGTGGGACAGGCTACACCTTC,CASSGTGYTF
TRBJ1-1,-,TRBV6-5,-,TGTGCCAGCAGTTACTCTTCAACAGGGATGAACACTGAAGCTTTCTTT,CASSYSSTGMNTEAFF
TRBJ1-2,-,TRBV6-1,TRBD1,TGTGCCAGCAGACAAAGCATTGGGACAGCCTATGGCTACACCTTC,CASRQSIGTAYGYTF
TRBJ2-5,-,TRBV12-5,-,TGTGCTAGTGGTTTGGGGGCAGTGGAACAGACCCAGTACTTC,CASGLGAVEQTQYF
TRBJ1-2,-,TRBV25-1,-,TGTGCCAGCAGTTGGCAGGGGAGAGGTGGCTACACCTTC,CASSWQGRGGYTF
TRBJ1-2,-,TRBV6-5,-,TGTGCCAGCAGGCTCTTAACAGGGACCTACTACACCTTC,CASRLLTGTYYTF
TRBJ2-7,-,TRBV2,-,TGTGCCAGCTACGGTATGGGAGGATACGAGCAGTACTTC,CASYGMGGYEQYF
TRBJ1-1,-,TRBV7-9,TRBD1,TGTGCCAGCATGGGGACAGGGGGATACACTGAAGCTTTCTTT,CASMGTGGYTEAFF
TRBJ2-7,-,TRBV5-1,-,TGCGCCAGCAGCTTATCGGGCTACGAGCAGTACTTC,CASSLSGYEQYF
TRBJ2-2,-,TRBV29-1,TRBD1,TGCAGCGTGGGGACAGCGGCGTCCGGGGAGCTGTTTTTT,CSVGTAASGELFF
TRBJ2-5,once,TRBV30,TRBD1,TGTGCCTGGACCCCCAGGGGGATCGGAGAGACCCAGTACTTC,CAWTPRGIGETQYF
TRBJ1-4,-,TRBV9,-,TGTGCCAGCAGCGTACCAGGGCTGGGTGAAAAACTGTTTTTT,CASSVPGLGEKLFF
TRBJ1-6,-,TRBV2,-,TGTGCCAGCAGTGAAGCGCTTGCGGTCTCTGAGGGCCCCCTCCACTTT,CASSEALAVSEGPLHF
TRBJ2-6,-,TRBV29-1,TRBD1,TGCAGCGTTGTCTGGACAGGGACTGGGGCCAACGTCCTGACTTTC,CSVVWTGTGANVLTF
TRBJ2-3,-,TRBV15,TRBD2,TGTGCCACCAGCAGAGCTAGCGGGAGTGGGTCAGATACGCAGTATTTT,CATSRASGSGSDTQYF
TRBJ2-1,-,TRBV10-2,TRBD2,TGCGCCAGCCTCGACGTAGCGGGAGGTAGCAATGAGCAGTTCTTC,CASLDVAGGSNEQFF
TRBJ1-2,-,TRBV6-1,TRBD1,TGTGCCAGCACGGGACAGACTAACTATGGCTACACCTTC,CASTGQTNYGYTF
TRBJ2-1,-,TRBV7-7,-,TGTGCTAGCAGCTTATGGAAGAATAGCGATGAGCAGTTCTTC,CASSLWKNSDEQFF
TRBJ2-1,-,TRBV10-2,TRBD2,TGCGCCAGCAGTGAAGGCGGGAGGGCCCAGTACAATGAGCAGTTCTTC,CASSEGGRAQYNEQFF
TRBJ2-1,-,TRBV10-1,-,TGCGCCAGCAGTGAAGGCAGCGGTACTTGGGGTAATGAGCAGTTCTTC,CASSEGSGTWGNEQFF
TRBJ2-7,few,TRBV10-3,TRBD2,TGTGCCATCAGTGAGGTGACTAGCGGGAGGGTTCTCTACGAGCAGTACTTC,CAISEVTSGRVLYEQYF
TRBJ2-7,-,TRBV9,TRBD2,TGTGCCAGCAGCGAGGGACTAGCGGGAGTAGAGAACTACGAGCAGTACTTC,CASSEGLAGVENYEQYF
TRBJ1-2,-,TRBV6-5,TRBD1,TGTGCCAGCATGGAACAACCGACAGGGAACTATGGCTACACCTTC,CASMEQPTGNYGYTF
TRBJ1-1,-,TRBV5-4,-,TGTGCCAGCAGCCCCGGGGGACGGCCGGGCACTGAAGCTTTCTTT,CASSPGGRPGTEAFF
TRBJ1-1,-,TRBV30,-,TGTGCCTGGAGTGTTTACGACAGGAACACTGAAGCTTTCTTT,CAWSVYDRNTEAFF
TRBJ2-3,-,TRBV18,-,TGTGCCAGCTCACCACCGCTAGCAATCACAGATACGCAGTATTTT,CASSPPLAITDTQYF
TRBJ2-4,-,TRBV9,-,TGTGCCAGCAGCGCTGAGGCCCGTCCCCTGGGCAAAAACATTCAGTACTTC,CASSAEARPLGKNIQYF
TRBJ1-4,-,TRBV19,TRBD1,TGTGCCAGTAGTATAAGACAGGGGTTTGGAACTAATGAAAAACTGTTTTTT,CASSIRQGFGTNEKLFF
TRBJ1-1,-,TRBV28,TRBD1,TGTGCCAGCAGTTTATCACCGACAGGGGGGATGGAGGCTTTCTTT,CASSLSPTGGMEAFF
TRBJ1-5,-,TRBV5-1,-,TGCGCCAGCAGCGCGAGCGGGGGGAGCAATCAGCCCCAGCATTTT,CASSASGGSNQPQHF
TRBJ1-2,-,TRBV4-3,-,TGCGCCAGCAGCCAAGATCTCGGGACTGTTGGGGGCTACACCTTC,CASSQDLGTVGGYTF